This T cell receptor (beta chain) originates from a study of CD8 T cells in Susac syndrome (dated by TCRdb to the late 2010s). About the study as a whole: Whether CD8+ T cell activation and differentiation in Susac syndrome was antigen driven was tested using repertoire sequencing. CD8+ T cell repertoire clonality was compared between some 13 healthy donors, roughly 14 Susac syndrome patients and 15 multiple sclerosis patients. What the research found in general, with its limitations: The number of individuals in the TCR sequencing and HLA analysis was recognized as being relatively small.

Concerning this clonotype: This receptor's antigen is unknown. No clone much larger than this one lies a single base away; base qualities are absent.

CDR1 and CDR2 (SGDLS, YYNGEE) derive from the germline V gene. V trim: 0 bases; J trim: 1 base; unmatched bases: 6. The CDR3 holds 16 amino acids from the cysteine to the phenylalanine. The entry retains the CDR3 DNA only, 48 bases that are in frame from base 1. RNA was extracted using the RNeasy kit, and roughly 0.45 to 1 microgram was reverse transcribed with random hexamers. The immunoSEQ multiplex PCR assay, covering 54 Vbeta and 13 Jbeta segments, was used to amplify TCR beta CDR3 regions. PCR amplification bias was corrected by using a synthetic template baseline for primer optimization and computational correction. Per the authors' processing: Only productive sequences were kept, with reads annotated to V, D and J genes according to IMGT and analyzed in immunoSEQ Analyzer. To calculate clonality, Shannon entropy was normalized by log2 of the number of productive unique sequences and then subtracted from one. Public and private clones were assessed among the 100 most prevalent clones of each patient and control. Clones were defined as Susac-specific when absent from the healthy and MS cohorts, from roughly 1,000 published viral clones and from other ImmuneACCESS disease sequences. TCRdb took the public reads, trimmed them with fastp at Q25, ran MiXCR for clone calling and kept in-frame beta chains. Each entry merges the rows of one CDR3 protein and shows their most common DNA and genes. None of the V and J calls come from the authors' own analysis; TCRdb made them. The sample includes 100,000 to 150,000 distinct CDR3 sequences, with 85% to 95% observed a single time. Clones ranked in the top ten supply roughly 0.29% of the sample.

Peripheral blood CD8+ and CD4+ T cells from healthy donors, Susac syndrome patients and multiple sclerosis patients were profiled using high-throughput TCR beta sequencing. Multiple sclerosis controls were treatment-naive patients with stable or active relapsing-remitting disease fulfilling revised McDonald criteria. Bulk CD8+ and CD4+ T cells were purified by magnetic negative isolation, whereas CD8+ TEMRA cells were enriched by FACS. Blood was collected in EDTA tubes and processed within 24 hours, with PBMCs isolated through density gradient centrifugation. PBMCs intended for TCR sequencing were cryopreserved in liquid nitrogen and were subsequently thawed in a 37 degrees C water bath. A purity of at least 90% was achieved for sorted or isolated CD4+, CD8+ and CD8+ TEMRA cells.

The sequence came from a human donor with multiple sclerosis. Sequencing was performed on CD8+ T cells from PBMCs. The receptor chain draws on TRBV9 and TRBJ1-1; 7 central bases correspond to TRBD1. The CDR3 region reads CASSVGKRTGNTEAFF. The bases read TGTGCCAGCAGCGTAGGAAAGCGGACAGGGAACACTGAAGCTTTCTTT.